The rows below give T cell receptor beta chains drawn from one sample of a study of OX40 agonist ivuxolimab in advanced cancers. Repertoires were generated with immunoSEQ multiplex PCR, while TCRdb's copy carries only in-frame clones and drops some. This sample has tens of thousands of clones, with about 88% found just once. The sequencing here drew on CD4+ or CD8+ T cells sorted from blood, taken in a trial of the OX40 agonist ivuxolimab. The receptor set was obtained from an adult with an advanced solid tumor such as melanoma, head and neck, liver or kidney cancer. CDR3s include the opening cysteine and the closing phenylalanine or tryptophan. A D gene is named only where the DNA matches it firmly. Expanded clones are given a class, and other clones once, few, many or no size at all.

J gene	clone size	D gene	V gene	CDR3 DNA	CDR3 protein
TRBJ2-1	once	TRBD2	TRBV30	TGTGCCTGTCTTGAACTAGCGGGAGTAATCAATGAGCAGTTCTTC	CACLELAGVINEQFF
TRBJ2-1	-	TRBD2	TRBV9	TGTGCCAGCAGCGTACAACTAGCGGACTACAATGAGCAGTTCTTC	CASSVQLADYNEQFF
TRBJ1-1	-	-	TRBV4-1	TGCGCCAGCAGCGGGGTTGGTTTTCTCGTGAACACTGAAGCTTTCTTT	CASSGVGFLVNTEAFF
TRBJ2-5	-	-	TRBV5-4	TGTGCCAGCAGCTTGGACCAGGGAGAGACCCAGTACTTC	CASSLDQGETQYF
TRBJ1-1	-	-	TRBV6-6	TGTGCCAGCAGTTACTCACAGGGTGACGCGAAGACTGAAGCTTTCTTT	CASSYSQGDAKTEAFF
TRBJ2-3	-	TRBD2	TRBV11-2	TGTGCCAGCAGCTTATTAGGGACTAGCTCCGATACGCAGTATTTT	CASSLLGTSSDTQYF
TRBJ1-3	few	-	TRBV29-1	TGCAGCGTCGCCTCAGGGACTGGAAACACCATATATTTT	CSVASGTGNTIYF
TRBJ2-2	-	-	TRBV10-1	TGCGCCAGCAGTCCCTCGGGGGCGTTCGGGGAGCTGTTTTTT	CASSPSGAFGELFF
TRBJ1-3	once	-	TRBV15	TGTGCCACCAGCAGAGATCCGGGGTCTGGAAACACCATATATTTT	CATSRDPGSGNTIYF
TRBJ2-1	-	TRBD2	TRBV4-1	TGCGCCAGCAGCCAAGGCTGGGGACTAGTCAACAATGAGCAGTTCTTC	CASSQGWGLVNNEQFF
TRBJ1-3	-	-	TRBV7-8	TGTGCCAGCAGCTGGAATGCTGGAAACACCATATATTTT	CASSWNAGNTIYF
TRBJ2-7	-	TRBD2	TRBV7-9	TGTGCCAGCAGCCGGGAGGGTGAGCAGTACTTC	CASSREGEQYF
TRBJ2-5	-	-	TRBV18	TGTGCCAGCTCACCACTAGGCCAAGAGACCCAGTACTTC	CASSPLGQETQYF
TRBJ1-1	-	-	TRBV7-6	TGTGCCAGCAGCTTAGATCCGGCGAGCCTGGCTTTCTTT	CASSLDPASLAFF
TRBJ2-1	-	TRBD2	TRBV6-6	TGTGCCAGCGCGCCGGGGCTAGCGGGAGTTGATGAGCAGTTCTTC	CASAPGLAGVDEQFF
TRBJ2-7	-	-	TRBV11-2	TGTGCCAGCAGCTTCAACAGGGTAGGCGAGCAGTACTTC	CASSFNRVGEQYF
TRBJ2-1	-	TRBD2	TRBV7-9	TGTGCCAGCAGCTACAGCGGGAGGTCGGGCAATGAGCAGTTCTTC	CASSYSGRSGNEQFF
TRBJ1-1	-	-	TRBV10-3	TGTGCCACCACGAATCACACTGAAGCTTTCTTT	CATTNHTEAFF
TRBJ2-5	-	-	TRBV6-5	TGTGCCAGTGCACGGGGGGCGGAGACCCAGTACTTC	CASARGAETQYF
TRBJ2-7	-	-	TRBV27	TGTGCCAGCAGTCTAACGGGGGCGGCGAAAAACTACGAGCAGTACTTC	CASSLTGAAKNYEQYF
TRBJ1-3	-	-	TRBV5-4	TGTGCCAGCAGCCCTCAGATACCGTCCTCTGGAAACACCATATATTTT	CASSPQIPSSGNTIYF
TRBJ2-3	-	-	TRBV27	TGTGCCAGCAGTTTATGGGGGCAAGGCGCAGATACGCAGTATTTT	CASSLWGQGADTQYF
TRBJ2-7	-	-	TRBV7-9	TGTGCCAGCAGACCCTGGGGAAGGGCAAGCTCCTACGAGCAGTACTTC	CASRPWGRASSYEQYF
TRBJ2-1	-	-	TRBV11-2	TGTGCCAGCAGCTTACAGGGATTTTACAATGAGCAGTTCTTC	CASSLQGFYNEQFF
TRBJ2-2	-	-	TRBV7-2	TGTGCCAGCAGCTTTGTCCCTACCGGGGAGCTGTTTTTT	CASSFVPTGELFF
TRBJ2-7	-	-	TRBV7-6	TGTGCCAGCAGCCGGACAGTCGGACTAAACTACGAGCAGTACTTC	CASSRTVGLNYEQYF
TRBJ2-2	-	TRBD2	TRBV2	TGTGCCAGCAGTGATTCCCGGGAGGGATTCAACACCGGGGAGCTGTTTTTT	CASSDSREGFNTGELFF